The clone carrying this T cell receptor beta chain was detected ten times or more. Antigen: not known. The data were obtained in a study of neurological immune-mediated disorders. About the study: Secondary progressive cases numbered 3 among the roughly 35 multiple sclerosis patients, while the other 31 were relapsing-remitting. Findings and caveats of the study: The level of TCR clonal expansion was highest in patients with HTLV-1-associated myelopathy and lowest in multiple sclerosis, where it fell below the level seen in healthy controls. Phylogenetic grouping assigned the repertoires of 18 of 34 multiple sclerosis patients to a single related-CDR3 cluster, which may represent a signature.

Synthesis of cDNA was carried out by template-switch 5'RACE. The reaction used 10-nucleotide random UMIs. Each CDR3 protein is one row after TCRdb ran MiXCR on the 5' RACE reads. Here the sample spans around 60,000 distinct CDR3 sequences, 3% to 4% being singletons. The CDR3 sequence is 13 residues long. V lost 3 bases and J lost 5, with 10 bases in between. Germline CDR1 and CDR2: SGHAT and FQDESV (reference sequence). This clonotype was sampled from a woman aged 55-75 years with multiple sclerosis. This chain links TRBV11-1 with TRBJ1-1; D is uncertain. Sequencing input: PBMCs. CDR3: CASSLTGTTEAFF. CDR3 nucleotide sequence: TGTGCCAGCAGCTTGACGGGTACGACTGAAGCTTTCTTT. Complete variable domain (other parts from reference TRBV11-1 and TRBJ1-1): EAEVAQSPRYKITEKSQAVAFWCDPISGHATLYWYRQILGQGPELLVQFQDESVVDDSQLPKDRFSAERLKGVDSTLKIQPAELGDSAMYLCASSLTGTTEAFFGQGTRLTVV.